The clone carrying this T cell receptor beta chain was recorded many times. This sample was included in a study of spatial heterogeneity in lung cancer. The time point was: sample taken at primary tumor resection. Whole RNA from tumor, nontumor lung or frozen PBMC was sequenced unsorted. TCRdb fed the 5' RACE reads into MiXCR, producing one record per CDR3 protein. The sample records 55,000 to 70,000 distinct CDR3 sequences, about 6.6% being singletons. With 6 bases removed from V and 3 bases from J, the gap between germline ends came to 18 bases. The CDR3 spans 15 residues. Per germline, CDR1 SGHRS and CDR2 YFSETQ.

The chain employs TRBV5-1 and TRBJ2-5; tentatively, D is TRBD1 (6 bases). This clonotype originated in a female donor with early-stage non-small cell lung cancer. The material sequenced was PBMCs, taken at surgery. The CDR3 protein is CASKTSRGTKETQYF. The CDR3 DNA reads TGCGCCAGCAAGACTTCGAGGGGGACAAAAGAGACCCAGTACTTC.